This TCR beta chain was captured in a study of shared clonotypes between healthy human individuals. Study information: CD4 naive cells filled three plates per donor, CD4 memory three, CD8 naive two and CD8 memory one.

Overall study results and limits: Represented genetic and exposure-history diversity was restricted by having few donors.

The method was immunoSEQ multiplex PCR; TCRdb's version includes in-frame clones alone and lacks a portion of them. The sample has approximately 1,500,000 clones, approximately 96% seen once. A remark on this clone: Antigen specificity is unknown.

The CD4+ fraction was divided into a CD45RA+ naive subset and a CD45RA-negative memory subset. Sequencing input: naive CD4+ T cells sorted from blood. Subset described: CD45RA+ positively selected. This sequence originates from a man aged 25 to 45 in good health.

CDR3 protein: CASSLAGRTPVGELFF. The CDR3 DNA sequence: TGTGCCAGCAGCTTGGCGGGGAGAACACCTGTCGGGGAGCTGTTTTTT. V gene TRBV7-2 combines with J gene TRBJ2-2; weak D call: TRBD2 (6 bases). The germline gives CDR1 SGHTA, CDR2 FQGNSA. The CDR3 is 16 residues long. Trimming took 3 bases from V and 7 from J, leaving 18 bases between them.